The source of this T cell receptor (beta chain) is a study of Tregs in tolerant kidney transplant recipients. TCRdb's table, derived via immunoSEQ multiplex PCR, lists solely in-frame clones and lacks some. The data contain approximately 260,000 clones, roughly four fifths of them singletons. The CDR3 consists of 16 residues. Per germline, CDR1 SNHLY and CDR2 FYNNEI. Trimming removed 2 bases from V and 0 bases from J; junction bases left unmatched: 1. Source material: CD4+ T cells from blood. This chain connects TRBV2 to TRBJ2-2; 9 bases agree with TRBD2. This TCR came from a human donor in good health. The CDR3, as DNA: TGTGCCAGCAGTGAAAGCGGGGGGACGAACACCGGGGAGCTGTTTTTT. Translation gives CASSESGGTNTGELFF.